This TCR beta chain was sequenced in a study of blood T cell repertoires in COVID-19. Study details: Donors in the United States, Italy and Spain gave samples during acute or convalescent COVID-19. Sample material is recorded as cDNA or gDNA derived from T cells, B-cell-depleted T cells, or PBMCs.

In the original processing: Amplification from reference gene primers served as the basis for estimated nucleated cell counts. The assay was immunoSEQ multiplex PCR, and TCRdb's table has in-frame clones only and misses some. The DNA was the basis for D and trimming; V, J and clone size are from that table. This table has under 200,000 clones, approximately 80% appearing once. This clone was observed a single time. The ends lost 6 bases at V and 4 bases at J; junction bases unmatched: 7. Per germline, CDR1 MNHEY and CDR2 SVGAGI. This CDR3 has 14 residues. Sequenced sample: peripheral blood. This TCR derives from an elderly woman with active or convalescent COVID-19. The genes are TRBV6-5 and TRBJ1-1, with 8 bases identical to TRBD1. DNA for the CDR3: TGTGCCAGCAGCAAGACAGGGGAAAGCACTGAAGCTTTCTTT. Translating it yields CASSKTGESTEAFF.